This is a list of T cell receptor beta chains from one sample in a study of T cell changes during pregnancy in multiple sclerosis. TCRdb's copy holds only in-frame clones and misses some; the assay was immunoSEQ multiplex PCR. The sample shows some 100,000 clones, around 93% of them seen only once. The input for sequencing was peripheral blood, taken before pregnancy. These receptors all stem from a female donor with multiple sclerosis, enrolled in a pregnancy study. Each CDR3 is given with its conserved first and last residue. Each record gives: CDR3 length, V gene, CDR3 protein.

15,TRBV19,CASSAVAYSNQPQHF
15,TRBV6-1,CASRVSSGSSYEQYF
16,TRBV29-1,CSVEGKPGQGSYEQYF
19,TRBV6-1,CASSESWTGYPGAWNTIYF
15,TRBV10-1,CASGWGLAENNEQFF
16,TRBV4-1,CASSRDSGTSTDTQYF
18,TRBV27,CASSLERVPNVFTDTQYF
15,TRBV6-5,CASSWSGTSLETQYF
15,TRBV28,CASSKRQGGNQPQHF
12,TRBV11-2,CASSPQGSEQYF
16,TRBV9,CASSATGGLADGELFF
12,TRBV10-1,CASSTRAGELFF
12,TRBV15,CATRRAGGEQYF
13,TRBV11-2,CASSRQGAHEQYF
13,TRBV10-3,CAIRSGTDYEQYF
16,TRBV7-8,CASSNPSDRIDQPQHF
15,TRBV19,CASRAGLAATYEQYF
13,TRBV11-2,CASSLGTGGEQYF
14,TRBV7-8,CASSPDFRSYEQYF
16,TRBV11-3,CASSARLAGGPSEQFF
14,TRBV6-1,CASIAATTGTEAFF
16,TRBV2,CASSELGGGFENTIYF
14,TRBV7-6,CASSLGPGAEKLFF
16,TRBV7-3,CASSLTGGAVPGELFF
17,TRBV2,CASRWTSGFRDTGELFF
14,TRBV30,CAWSFLTGVHGYTF
14,TRBV7-2,CASSLWGVDTEAFF
15,TRBV5-4,CASSAGLAATYEQYF
12,TRBV10-3,CAISEGGGIQYF
15,TRBV6-1,CASSVGAGSTDTQYF
17,TRBV4-1,CASSPRGGATGANVLTF
12,TRBV28,CASSLTENEQFF